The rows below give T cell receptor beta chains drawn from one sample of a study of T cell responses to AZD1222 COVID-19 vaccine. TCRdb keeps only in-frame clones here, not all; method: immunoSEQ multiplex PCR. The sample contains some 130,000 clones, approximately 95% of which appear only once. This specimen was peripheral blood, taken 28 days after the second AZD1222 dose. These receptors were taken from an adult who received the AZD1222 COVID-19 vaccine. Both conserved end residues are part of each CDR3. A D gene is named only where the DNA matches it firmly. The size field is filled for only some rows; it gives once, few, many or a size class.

CDR3 protein: CASSPQGDNEQFF
CDR3 DNA: TGCGCCAGCAGCCCACAGGGGGACAATGAGCAGTTCTTC
V gene: TRBV5-1
J gene: TRBJ2-1
clone size: few
D gene: TRBD1

CDR3 protein: CASSQTGQGFYGYTF
CDR3 DNA: TGTGCCAGCTCACAAACGGGACAGGGTTTCTATGGCTACACCTTC
V gene: TRBV18
J gene: TRBJ1-2
clone size: .
D gene: TRBD1

CDR3 protein: CATSRGGQGAGTQYF
CDR3 DNA: TGTGCCACCAGCAGAGGGGGACAGGGGGCGGGGACCCAGTACTTC
V gene: TRBV15
J gene: TRBJ2-5
clone size: .
D gene: TRBD1

CDR3 protein: CAWNSLGGGYNEQFF
CDR3 DNA: TGTGCCTGGAACTCCCTCGGCGGGGGCTACAATGAGCAGTTCTTC
V gene: TRBV30
J gene: TRBJ2-1
clone size: .
D gene: TRBD2

CDR3 protein: CASSSGTEGKTGELFF
CDR3 DNA: TGTGCCAGCAGTTCCGGGACAGAGGGAAAAACCGGGGAGCTGTTTTTT
V gene: TRBV2
J gene: TRBJ2-2
clone size: .
D gene: TRBD1

CDR3 protein: CASSLGQGRDEQYF
CDR3 DNA: TGTGCCAGCAGCTTGGGTCAGGGGAGGGACGAGCAGTACTTC
V gene: TRBV5-8
J gene: TRBJ2-7
clone size: .
D gene: .

CDR3 protein: CASSLGSGTFDYGYTF
CDR3 DNA: TGTGCCAGCAGCTTAGGATCCGGGACATTCGACTATGGCTACACCTTC
V gene: TRBV13
J gene: TRBJ1-2
clone size: .
D gene: .

CDR3 protein: CAWNRNYNSPLHF
CDR3 DNA: TGTGCCTGGAACAGGAATTATAATTCACCCCTCCACTTT
V gene: TRBV30
J gene: TRBJ1-6
clone size: .
D gene: .

CDR3 protein: CASGQPNSPLHF
CDR3 DNA: TGTGCCTCGGGACAGCCTAATTCACCCCTCCACTTT
V gene: TRBV10-3
J gene: TRBJ1-6
clone size: .
D gene: TRBD1

CDR3 protein: CASSEGLAGDTGELFF
CDR3 DNA: TGTGCCAGCAGTGAAGGGCTAGCGGGGGATACCGGGGAGCTGTTTTTT
V gene: TRBV2
J gene: TRBJ2-2
clone size: .
D gene: TRBD2

CDR3 protein: CATSRGTGDSINGYTF
CDR3 DNA: TGTGCCACCAGCAGAGGCACAGGGGACAGCATAAACGGCTACACCTTC
V gene: TRBV15
J gene: TRBJ1-2
clone size: .
D gene: TRBD1

CDR3 protein: CASTPTGRVNEQFF
CDR3 DNA: TGTGCCAGCACACCAACAGGGAGAGTAAATGAGCAGTTCTTC
V gene: TRBV28
J gene: TRBJ2-1
clone size: .
D gene: .

CDR3 protein: CSVGPEGSETNYGYTF
CDR3 DNA: TGCAGCGTTGGACCTGAAGGGTCCGAAACTAACTATGGCTACACCTTC
V gene: TRBV29-1
J gene: TRBJ1-2
clone size: .
D gene: .

CDR3 protein: CASSRDYGYTF
CDR3 DNA: TGTGCCAGCAGCCGGGACTATGGCTACACCTTC
V gene: TRBV3-1/TRBV3-2
J gene: TRBJ1-2
clone size: .
D gene: .

CDR3 protein: CSIEGGQGFLETQYF
CDR3 DNA: TGCAGCATTGAAGGGGGACAGGGGTTTTTAGAGACCCAGTACTTC
V gene: TRBV29-1
J gene: TRBJ2-5
clone size: .
D gene: TRBD1

CDR3 protein: CASSVYGGDEKLFF
CDR3 DNA: TGTGCCAGCAGCGTTTACGGGGGAGATGAAAAACTGTTTTTT
V gene: TRBV9
J gene: TRBJ1-4
clone size: .
D gene: .

CDR3 protein: CASSLLGVQGYGYTF
CDR3 DNA: TGTGCCAGCAGCCTTCTAGGGGTACAGGGCTATGGCTACACCTTC
V gene: TRBV7-8
J gene: TRBJ1-2
clone size: .
D gene: .

CDR3 protein: CATSRVGDLGYYGYTF
CDR3 DNA: TGTGCCACCAGCAGAGTTGGGGACTTGGGATACTATGGCTACACCTTC
V gene: TRBV15
J gene: TRBJ1-2
clone size: .
D gene: .

CDR3 protein: CASRGGLNEKLFF
CDR3 DNA: TGTGCCAGCAGGGGAGGGCTTAATGAAAAACTGTTTTTT
V gene: TRBV28
J gene: TRBJ1-4
clone size: few
D gene: .

CDR3 protein: CAWADWPSNYGYTF
CDR3 DNA: TGTGCCTGGGCGGACTGGCCTAGTAACTATGGCTACACCTTC
V gene: TRBV30
J gene: TRBJ1-2
clone size: .
D gene: .

CDR3 protein: CASSKTREETQYF
CDR3 DNA: TGTGCCAGCAGTAAAACTAGGGAAGAGACCCAGTACTTC
V gene: TRBV6-6
J gene: TRBJ2-5
clone size: .
D gene: .

CDR3 protein: CASSRRTASTDTQYF
CDR3 DNA: TGTGCCAGCAGCCGTCGCACAGCGAGCACAGATACGCAGTATTTT
V gene: TRBV7-9
J gene: TRBJ2-3
clone size: .
D gene: .

CDR3 protein: CASSLSRYEQYF
CDR3 DNA: TGTGCCAGCAGTTTATCCCGCTACGAGCAGTACTTC
V gene: TRBV28
J gene: TRBJ2-7
clone size: .
D gene: .

CDR3 protein: CASSPGLAGWDEQFF
CDR3 DNA: TGTGCCAGCAGCCCGGGACTAGCGGGGTGGGATGAGCAGTTCTTC
V gene: TRBV5-4
J gene: TRBJ2-1
clone size: .
D gene: TRBD2

CDR3 protein: CASSLGLRQGLNTEAFF
CDR3 DNA: TGTGCCAGCAGCTTGGGGCTCAGGCAGGGCCTGAACACTGAAGCTTTCTTT
V gene: TRBV7-9
J gene: TRBJ1-1
clone size: .
D gene: .

CDR3 protein: CASSIWVKAFF
CDR3 DNA: TGTGCCAGCAGCATATGGGTAAAAGCTTTCTTT
V gene: TRBV21-1
J gene: TRBJ1-1
clone size: .
D gene: .

CDR3 protein: CASSPGTPSFNSPLHF
CDR3 DNA: TGTGCCAGTAGTCCAGGGACGCCTAGCTTTAATTCACCCCTCCACTTT
V gene: TRBV19
J gene: TRBJ1-6
clone size: .
D gene: .

CDR3 protein: CASSLGQDTEAFF
CDR3 DNA: TGCGCCAGCAGCTTGGGTCAGGACACTGAAGCTTTCTTT
V gene: TRBV5-1
J gene: TRBJ1-1
clone size: once
D gene: .

CDR3 protein: CASSLSAFSNQPQHF
CDR3 DNA: TGTGCCAGCAGCTTGTCGGCATTTAGCAATCAGCCCCAGCATTTT
V gene: TRBV5-6
J gene: TRBJ1-5
clone size: .
D gene: .

CDR3 protein: CASRLLAVQETQYF
CDR3 DNA: TGTGCCAGCAGGCTACTAGCGGTCCAAGAGACCCAGTACTTC
V gene: TRBV2
J gene: TRBJ2-5
clone size: .
D gene: TRBD2

CDR3 protein: CASSPGQRYGYTF
CDR3 DNA: TGTGCCAGCAGCCCGGGACAGAGATATGGCTACACCTTC
V gene: TRBV12-3/TRBV12-4
J gene: TRBJ1-2
clone size: .
D gene: TRBD1

CDR3 protein: CASRRQGGETQYF
CDR3 DNA: TGTGCCAGCAGAAGACAGGGAGGAGAGACCCAGTACTTC
V gene: TRBV27
J gene: TRBJ2-5
clone size: .
D gene: .

CDR3 protein: CAWSSSGTGNEAFF
CDR3 DNA: TGTGCCTGGAGTTCCTCCGGGACAGGGAATGAAGCTTTCTTT
V gene: TRBV30
J gene: TRBJ1-1
clone size: .
D gene: TRBD1

CDR3 protein: CASSLDRVAGTEAFF
CDR3 DNA: TGTGCCAGCAGCCTAGACAGGGTGGCGGGCACTGAAGCTTTCTTT
V gene: TRBV4-2
J gene: TRBJ1-1
clone size: .
D gene: TRBD1

CDR3 protein: CASSYRGNTEAFF
CDR3 DNA: TGTGCCAGCAGTTACCGGGGGAACACTGAAGCTTTCTTT
V gene: TRBV6-2/TRBV6-3
J gene: TRBJ1-1
clone size: .
D gene: .

CDR3 protein: CASSQDGRTGGDTQYF
CDR3 DNA: TGCGCCAGCAGCCAAGATGGGAGGACAGGAGGAGATACGCAGTATTTT
V gene: TRBV4-3
J gene: TRBJ2-3
clone size: .
D gene: .

CDR3 protein: CASSLGVNSNQPQHF
CDR3 DNA: TGTGCCAGCAGCTTAGGGGTAAATAGCAATCAGCCCCAGCATTTT
V gene: TRBV5-6
J gene: TRBJ1-5
clone size: once
D gene: .

CDR3 protein: CSVVRVTGGEAFF
CDR3 DNA: TGCAGCGTCGTACGGGTCACCGGAGGTGAAGCTTTCTTT
V gene: TRBV29-1
J gene: TRBJ1-1
clone size: .
D gene: .

CDR3 protein: CASSWHSSGTYNSPLHF
CDR3 DNA: TGTGCCAGCAGCTGGCATTCCTCAGGGACCTATAATTCACCCCTCCACTTT
V gene: TRBV7-8
J gene: TRBJ1-6
clone size: .
D gene: .

CDR3 protein: CASTPEKGASYGYTF
CDR3 DNA: TGCGCCAGCACCCCGGAGAAGGGAGCGTCCTATGGCTACACCTTC
V gene: TRBV5-1
J gene: TRBJ1-2
clone size: .
D gene: .

CDR3 protein: CASTQRQGPRYNEQFF
CDR3 DNA: TGTGCCAGTACTCAACGACAGGGCCCTCGATACAATGAGCAGTTCTTC
V gene: TRBV19
J gene: TRBJ2-1
clone size: once
D gene: TRBD1

CDR3 protein: CASSFTGHTEAFF
CDR3 DNA: TGTGCCAGCAGCTTCACAGGGCACACTGAAGCTTTCTTT
V gene: TRBV11-3
J gene: TRBJ1-1
clone size: .
D gene: .

CDR3 protein: CASSPGTGSTFEQYF
CDR3 DNA: TGTGCCAGCAGCCCCGGGACAGGGTCGACTTTCGAGCAGTACTTC
V gene: TRBV11-2
J gene: TRBJ2-7
clone size: .
D gene: TRBD1

CDR3 protein: CASSEPSGGAPGELFF
CDR3 DNA: TGTGCCAGCAGTGAACCTAGCGGGGGGGCCCCCGGGGAGCTGTTTTTT
V gene: TRBV2
J gene: TRBJ2-2
clone size: .
D gene: TRBD2

CDR3 protein: CATSRDGQANEKLFF
CDR3 DNA: TGTGCCACCAGCAGAGATGGACAGGCTAATGAAAAACTGTTTTTT
V gene: TRBV15
J gene: TRBJ1-4
clone size: once
D gene: TRBD1

CDR3 protein: CASSGTGLKDQPQHF
CDR3 DNA: TGTGCCAGCAGTGGTACAGGGTTAAAGGATCAGCCCCAGCATTTT
V gene: TRBV6-2/TRBV6-3
J gene: TRBJ1-5
clone size: .
D gene: .

CDR3 protein: CASSRGGGYGYTF
CDR3 DNA: TGTGCCAGCAGTCGCGGAGGGGGCTATGGCTACACCTTC
V gene: TRBV6-5
J gene: TRBJ1-2
clone size: .
D gene: .